This TCR beta chain was sequenced during a study of shared clonotypes between healthy human individuals. The repertoire was sequenced with immunoSEQ multiplex PCR; TCRdb's copy has only in-frame clones and lacks some. The sample lists approximately 1.5 million clones; approximately 98.5% were seen once. This CDR3 is built from 16 residues. The V end lost 2 bases, the J end lost 4 bases, and 18 bases lay between the germline ends. The germline V gene encodes CDR1 SGDLS and CDR2 YYNGEE. The chain employs TRBV9 and TRBJ2-5; tentatively, D is TRBD1 (7 bases). The sequence was obtained from a man aged 25 to 45 in good health. The sequencing input was naive CD4+ T cells sorted from blood. Subset of the sample: CD45RA+ positively selected. The CDR3 sequence: CASSVRGATGRETQYF. For the CDR3, the DNA is TGTGCCAGCAGCGTCAGGGGGGCTACAGGGCGAGAGACCCAGTACTTC.